The sequence of this TCR beta chain was determined in a study of shared clonotypes between healthy human individuals. The junction had 10 bases not matched to a gene; V was cut back by 8 bases and J by 10 bases. The CDR3 is made up of 14 amino acids. Germline lookup yields CDR1 MNHEY and CDR2 SVGAGI. Produced via immunoSEQ multiplex PCR; TCRdb's table is partial and in-frame only. The table lists about 490,000 clones, approximately 80% of them singletons, with 13% in the top ten. Unsorted samples drew genomic DNA from 100 million or so PBMCs. Points from the study as a whole: How much donors shared clonotypes was expected to be affected by sequencing depth. The authors sampled blood alone, and tissue repertoires likely differ. In having few donors, the study represented limited genetic and exposure-history diversity.

This clone was picked up a small number of times. Its antigen is not identified. This clonotype was obtained from a woman aged 35 to 49 in good health. Some clones in this sample may be carry-over from other donors' samples. Material for sequencing was PBMCs. V gene TRBV6-5 combines with J gene TRBJ1-6, with TRBD1 matching over 8 bases. The CDR3 DNA reads TGTGCCAGCCGGCTCGGACAGGGCCGGTCACCCCTCCACTTT. Encoded protein: CASRLGQGRSPLHF.